One T cell receptor beta chain is described in this entry. Its antigen is currently unknown. Sequencing was performed with immunoSEQ multiplex PCR; in TCRdb, only in-frame clones are kept and a portion is missing. In the table there are around 91,000 clones, approximately 88% of which are singletons. This sample is drawn from a study of T cells in localized non-small cell lung cancer. Findings and caveats of the study: Uninvolved adjacent lung had more T cell clonality than any other tissue, topping tumor. A median around 57 of the top 100 tumor clones appeared in adjacent lung. Longer overall survival accompanied higher blood T cell density.

V lost 5 bases and J lost 4; bases outside the gene matches: 17. CDR1 and CDR2 from the germline V gene are SNHLY and FYNNEI. The CDR3 runs to 19 residues. The rearrangement joins TRBV2 to TRBJ2-2; 9 bases align to TRBD1. The clonotype was recovered from a man between 40 and 69 years old with stage I squamous cell lung carcinoma. Sequencing was performed on peripheral blood, taken before any cancer treatment. CDR3 DNA sequence: TGTGCCAGCAGTTTGAGGGGGACAGGGCGATTAGCGGGCACCGGGGAGCTGTTTTTT. Amino acids: CASSLRGTGRLAGTGELFF.